This is a list of T cell receptor beta chains from one sample in a study of blood T cell repertoires in COVID-19. Only in-frame clones appear in the TCRdb table, and some are missing; sequencing was by immunoSEQ multiplex PCR. The sample lists 120,000 or so clones, around 87% occurring once. Sample: peripheral blood. All receptors come from a woman in her seventies with acute or convalescent COVID-19. The CDR3 runs from the conserved cysteine through the conserved F or W. D genes are given only for firm matches. For some rows the clone size is stated as once, few or many, or as a class when expanded; others skip it.

clone size	V gene	D gene	J gene	CDR3 DNA	CDR3 protein
NA	TRBV7-9	TRBD1	TRBJ1-1	TGTGCCAGCAGCTACAGACAGGGAATGAACACTGAAGCTTTCTTT	CASSYRQGMNTEAFF
NA	TRBV7-2	TRBD1	TRBJ2-5	TGTGCCAGCAGCCCATCACAGGGGATAGAGACCCAGTACTTC	CASSPSQGIETQYF
NA	TRBV6-6	NA	TRBJ1-2	TGTGCCAGCAGTTACTCGAACGTGGGGGGTAGGGGAGGCTACACCTTC	CASSYSNVGGRGGYTF
NA	TRBV30	NA	TRBJ1-2	TGTGCCTGGAGCCCTCGGTCGCAAGGAGGTTACACCTTC	CAWSPRSQGGYTF
NA	TRBV5-1	NA	TRBJ2-5	TGCGCCAGCAGCCCTCAGGGGGGACCTAAGACCCAGTACTTC	CASSPQGGPKTQYF
NA	TRBV5-1	TRBD1	TRBJ1-5	TGCGCCAGCAGCCCTACAGGGGGCTATCAGCCCCAGCATTTT	CASSPTGGYQPQHF
NA	TRBV12-5	TRBD2	TRBJ2-4	TGTGCTAGTGGTTTAGGAGCGGGGGGTATTCAGTACTTC	CASGLGAGGIQYF
NA	TRBV15	TRBD1	TRBJ1-2	TGTGCCACCAGTCCCAAACAGGGGGCCGTTCATGGCTACACCTTC	CATSPKQGAVHGYTF
NA	TRBV2	NA	TRBJ2-7	TGTGCCAGCAGTGAAGCAACAGGGTTCGCCTACGAGCAGTACTTC	CASSEATGFAYEQYF
NA	TRBV7-3	TRBD1	TRBJ2-7	TGTGCCAGCAGCTTAAGTGGGACAGGTTTCTACGAGCAGTACTTC	CASSLSGTGFYEQYF
NA	TRBV5-1	NA	TRBJ2-3	TGCGCCAGCAGCTTGGCCAGGGTCACAGATACGCAGTATTTT	CASSLARVTDTQYF
NA	TRBV2	NA	TRBJ1-1	TGTGCCAGCGGGGTAGGAGGAGGGCGGGCTTTCTTT	CASGVGGGRAFF
once	TRBV5-1	TRBD1	TRBJ2-3	TGCGCCAGCAGCTTGGTGGCAGGGGGTTCGGGAGATACGCAGTATTTT	CASSLVAGGSGDTQYF
NA	TRBV6-6	NA	TRBJ2-1	TGTGCCAGCAATCCATCCCGGGACAATGAGCAGTTCTTC	CASNPSRDNEQFF
NA	TRBV5-6	NA	TRBJ1-2	TGTGCCAGCAGCTTGCTGGGGCCAGATAACTATGGCTACACCTTC	CASSLLGPDNYGYTF
NA	TRBV4-1	NA	TRBJ2-3	TGCGCCAGCAGCCAACGGGGGAGAACCACAGATACGCAGTATTTT	CASSQRGRTTDTQYF
NA	TRBV5-1	NA	TRBJ1-1	TGCGCCAGCAGCTTTCACAGGGCGGCTGAAGCTTTCTTT	CASSFHRAAEAFF
NA	TRBV30	NA	TRBJ1-3	TGTGCCTGGAGTGTACTATGGCACACCATATATTTT	CAWSVLWHTIYF
NA	TRBV19	NA	TRBJ2-7	TGTGCCAGTAGTCTTGGACAGCCTTCCTACGAGCAGTACTTC	CASSLGQPSYEQYF
NA	TRBV30	NA	TRBJ1-4	TGTGCCTGGAGTGGATTGGACGCGGGGAATGAAAAACTGTTTTTT	CAWSGLDAGNEKLFF
NA	TRBV21-1	NA	TRBJ2-5	TGTGCCAGCAGCAATCCAGGGGAAGAGACCCAGTACTTC	CASSNPGEETQYF
few	TRBV28	NA	TRBJ1-1	TGTGCCAGCATCTCGGGTGACAACACTGAAGCTTTCTTT	CASISGDNTEAFF
NA	TRBV7-2	TRBD2	TRBJ2-1	TGTGCCAGCAGCGCACTAGCGGGGGGCCCTGTAACCTACAATGAGCAGTTCTTC	CASSALAGGPVTYNEQFF
NA	TRBV7-9	NA	TRBJ1-4	TGTGCCAGCAGCTTAGATGGTCCGGGGGGCGAAAAACTGTTTTTT	CASSLDGPGGEKLFF